This TCR beta chain was found in a study of blood T cell repertoires in COVID-19. Sequencing used immunoSEQ multiplex PCR; TCRdb keeps in-frame clones, though not all of them. This sample has some 170,000 clones, with 84% found just once. The CDR3 totals 15 residues. After removal of 2 bases from V and 2 bases from J, the junction contained 7 bases not matched to a gene. Germline CDR1 is GTSNPN and CDR2 is SVGIG (reference sequence). This receptor was identified in a man aged 45-60 years who had recovered from COVID-19. The rearrangement uses TRBV30 and TRBJ2-3; the match to TRBD1 covers 7 bases. Sequenced material: PBMCs or T cells enriched from blood (not recorded which). The CDR3: CAWSLDRIFTDTQYF. CDR3 nucleotide sequence: TGTGCCTGGAGTTTGGACAGGATATTCACAGATACGCAGTATTTT.